The 13 T cell receptor beta chains below all came from one sample that was sequenced in a study of blood T cell repertoires in COVID-19. Some clones are missing from TCRdb's copy, which holds only in-frame ones; the method was immunoSEQ multiplex PCR. This sample has around 260,000 clones, with roughly 86% found just once. Sequenced sample: peripheral blood. The origin of the receptors is a man aged 40-55 years who had recovered from COVID-19.

This clone was picked up a small number of times. The V and J genes are TRBV10-3 and TRBJ1-5; D gene unclear. CDR1 and CDR2 from the germline V gene are ENHRY and SYGVKD. The CDR3 loop spans 15 amino acids. Trimming took 0 bases from V and 7 from J, leaving 13 bases between them. CDR3 DNA sequence: TGTGCCATCAGTGAGTCGAGGGAAGGACGACAGCCCCAGCATTTT. As protein: CAISESREGRQPQHF.

The CDR3 loop reads CASSQVGGRAYEQYF. The DNA of the CDR3 is TGTGCCAGCAGCCAAGTAGGGGGGAGGGCTTACGAGCAGTACTTC. The V gene is TRBV3-1 (or the pseudogene TRBV3-2), the J gene TRBJ2-7; perhaps TRBD2 as D (7 bases). This CDR3 has 15 residues. Germline V gene lookup returns CDR1 LGHDT and CDR2 YNNKEL (reference sequence). The ends were cut back, 1 base at V and 4 bases at J, with 14 bases in the middle.

V is TRBV19 and J is TRBJ1-5; TRBD1 matches 11 bases. The CDR3 runs 15 residues. Germline V lookup: CDR1 LNHDA, CDR2 SQIVND (reference sequence). With 6 bases clipped from V and 7 bases from J, the junction kept 8 bases outside the gene matches. The CDR3 protein is CASRGRGQGEQPQHF. The CDR3 nucleotides are TGTGCCAGTAGAGGCAGGGGACAGGGGGAACAGCCCCAGCATTTT.

This clone was seen just once. The chain combines TRBV5-6 with TRBJ2-1; the match to TRBD2 covers 12 bases. The trim removed 4 bases at V and 5 bases at J, leaving 10 bases unmatched. Germline V gene data show CDR1 as SGHDT and CDR2 as YYEEEE. The CDR3 is made up of 17 amino acids. CDR3 sequence: CASSLDLRTSGNNEQFF. The CDR3 nucleotides read TGTGCCAGCAGCCTAGATTTAAGGACTAGCGGGAACAATGAGCAGTTCTTC.

The rearrangement links TRBV9 to TRBJ2-3; 8 bases match TRBD2. CDR3 length: 17 residues. The germline CDR1 and CDR2 sequences are SGDLS and YYNGEE. Germline trimming cut 0 bases from V and 6 bases from J; bases unmatched to any gene: 12. The CDR3 sequence: CASSVGGGTSGSDTQYF. In DNA form, the CDR3 reads TGTGCCAGCAGCGTAGGGGGAGGAACTAGCGGCTCGGATACGCAGTATTTT.

This chain uses TRBV2 with TRBJ2-1; TRBD2 agrees at 8 bases. The CDR3 is 15 residues long. CDR1 is SNHLY and CDR2 is FYNNEI in the germline V gene. V lost 3 bases, J lost 2 bases, and 3 bases stayed unmatched. The CDR3 protein is CASSESLAAYNEQFF. In DNA form, the CDR3 reads TGTGCCAGCAGTGAGTCACTAGCGGCCTACAATGAGCAGTTCTTC.

This clone was observed once. The J gene is TRBJ1-5, the V gene TRBV6-5; D ambiguous. Looked up from germline, CDR1 is MNHEY and CDR2 is SVGAGI. This CDR3 region has 14 residues. V lost 6 bases, J lost 3 bases, and 12 bases lay in between. CDR3: CASRDSSDNQPQHF. The CDR3 DNA sequence: TGTGCCAGCAGAGACTCTTCGGACAATCAGCCCCAGCATTTT.

The chain recombines TRBV3-1 (or the pseudogene TRBV3-2) with TRBJ2-3, with 8 bases aligning to TRBD2. This CDR3 is built from 14 residues. Germline V gene data show CDR1 as LGHDT and CDR2 as YNNKEL (reference sequence). Losses at the gene ends were 5 bases for V and 3 bases for J; bases not matched to a gene: 4. This CDR3 is CASSSGTRTDTQYF. The CDR3 DNA reads as TGTGCCAGCAGCTCCGGGACTAGGACAGATACGCAGTATTTT.

The rearrangement links TRBV10-3 to TRBJ2-3, with 7 bases matching TRBD2. Germline CDR1 reads ENHRY; CDR2 reads SYGVKD. This CDR3 spans 16 amino acids. The J segment lost 3 bases and the V segment lost 5 bases, leaving 11 bases of the junction unmatched. The CDR3 sequence is CAISPGAGRVTDTQYF. DNA of the CDR3: TGTGCCATCAGTCCCGGGGCGGGGAGGGTGACAGATACGCAGTATTTT.

The table lists this clone with a count of one. V gene TRBV19 combines with J gene TRBJ1-1; D possibly corresponds to TRBD1 (5 bases). Per germline, CDR1 LNHDA and CDR2 SQIVND (reference sequence). Trimming took off 5 bases at V and 1 base at J, with 11 bases between the two ends. This CDR3 has 14 amino acids. CDR3 nucleotide sequence: TGTGCCAGTAGTGCACAGGACCGGAACACTGAAGCTTTCTTT. This encodes CASSAQDRNTEAFF. Variable domain in full (rest from reference TRBV19 and TRBJ1-1): DGGITQSPKYLFRKEGQNVTLSCEQNLNHDAMYWYRQDPGQGLRLIYYSQIVNDFQKGDIAEGYSVSREKKESFPLTVTSAQKNPTAFYLCASSAQDRNTEAFFGQGTRLTVV.

V and J are TRBV7-9 and TRBJ1-6, with 8 nucleotides matching TRBD1. This CDR3 is built from 14 residues. Germline assignment: CDR1 SEHNR and CDR2 FQNEAQ (reference sequence). Trimming at V came to 4 bases and at J to 9 bases, leaving 5 bases not matched to a gene. CDR3 in DNA: TGTGCCAGCAGCTCCGGACAGGGAGTTTCACCCCTCCACTTT. Its protein is CASSSGQGVSPLHF.

This chain links TRBV19 with TRBJ2-2; a possible D gene is TRBD2 (6 bases). Germline loops: CDR1 LNHDA, CDR2 SQIVND (reference sequence). CDR3 size: 16 residues. Trimming cost V 5 bases and J 5 bases, with 18 bases left between them. The CDR3 DNA reads TGTGCCAGTAGTGTTCTGGGGAGGTTCGTTACCGGGGAGCTGTTTTTT. As protein: CASSVLGRFVTGELFF.

The rearrangement joins TRBV5-1 to TRBJ2-2; D is undetermined. The CDR3 contains 14 residues. Germline V CDR1 and CDR2: SGHRS, YFSETQ. V was clipped by 2 bases and J by 8 bases, with 13 bases between them. This chain's CDR3 is CASSLSPTLGELFF. DNA for the CDR3: TGCGCCAGCAGCTTAAGCCCCACCTTGGGGGAGCTGTTTTTT.